The 14 T cell receptor beta chains listed next were all sequenced from one sample in a study of blood T cells in healthy people across ages. The second PCR ran roughly 7 to 11 cycles with a sample-barcoded 5' primer and J-beta primers. TCRdb called the 5' RACE reads again in MiXCR, with one record for every CDR3 protein. The sample shows 550,000 to 650,000 distinct CDR3 sequences, around 31% of them seen only once. Specimen: blood. All receptors derive from a woman of 80 years or more in good health.

The V call is TRBV10-3, the J call TRBJ1-1; TRBD1 is a possible D gene (5 bases). The V gene's germline CDR1 is ENHRY and CDR2 SYGVKD. CDR3 length: 12 residues. Trimming pared 10 bases from V and 4 bases from J, leaving 13 bases between. CDR3 region: CASRESGTEAFF. The CDR3 nucleotides read TGTGCCAGCAGGGAGTCAGGCACTGAAGCTTTCTTT.

Remarks on this clonotype: It may be a read error: a sequence one base away is much more abundant. V and J are TRBV12-3 or TRBV12-4 and TRBJ1-2; 8 bases are shared with TRBD1. This CDR3 comprises 15 residues. J was trimmed by 4 bases and V by 6 bases; bases with no gene match: 10. The CDR3 sequence is CASRMSPGQVYGYTF. The CDR3 DNA reads TGTGCCAGCAGGATGTCGCCGGGACAGGTCTATGGCTACACCTTC.

The sample holds many counts of this clonotype. The chain couples TRBV20-1 to TRBJ2-1; D not certain. V was shortened by 1 base and J by 10 bases, with 14 bases between the two germline ends. This CDR3 has 13 residues. CDR1 is DFQATT, CDR2 SNEGSKA, per germline (reference sequence). The CDR3 loop reads CSARGAAASEQFF. In nucleotides, the CDR3 is TGCAGTGCTAGAGGTGCGGCGGCCTCCGAGCAGTTCTTC.

The rearrangement links TRBV7-9 to TRBJ2-1; 10 nucleotides align to TRBD1. Germline trimming cut 5 bases from V and 5 bases from J; bases unmatched to any gene: 3. The germline V gene encodes CDR1 SEHNR and CDR2 FQNEAQ (reference sequence). This CDR3 has 14 amino acids. CDR3 DNA: TGTGCCAGCAGCCCAGGGACAGGGGACAATGAGCAGTTCTTC. Protein: CASSPGTGDNEQFF.

This clonotype was seen at least ten times. The chain has TRBV20-1 and TRBJ2-6; either TRBD1 or TRBD2 may supply D (5 bases each). Trimming left V 0 bases short and J 0 bases short, with 9 bases between. Per germline, CDR1 DFQATT and CDR2 SNEGSKA (reference sequence). The CDR3 is made up of 16 amino acids. The CDR3 is CSARDPGASGANVLTF. The CDR3 nucleotides read TGCAGTGCTAGAGACCCCGGGGCCTCTGGGGCCAACGTCCTGACTTTC.

In regard to this clonotype: It may be a read error: a sequence one base away is much more abundant. The chain employs TRBV6-2 or TRBV6-3 and TRBJ1-5, with D perhaps TRBD1 (6 bases). This CDR3 is built from 15 residues. Deletions cut 6 bases from V and 1 base from J, with 13 bases between. Germline V lookup: CDR1 MNHEY, CDR2 SVGEGT. CDR3 nucleotide sequence: TGTGCCAGCAGAGGGGCAGGGGTGAGCAATCAGCCCCAGCATTTT. The encoded protein is CASRGAGVSNQPQHF.

This clonotype came up many times. This chain joins TRBV27 and TRBJ2-1, with 9 positions matching TRBD1. Unmatched junction bases numbered 13, after V lost 6 bases and J lost 4 bases. The CDR3 runs 17 residues. Germline values: CDR1 MNHEY, CDR2 SMNVEV (reference sequence). The CDR3 bases are TGTGCCAGCAGCCTTGCAAGGACAGGGGCGACATACAATGAGCAGTTCTTC. Amino acids: CASSLARTGATYNEQFF.

This clonotype was detected many times. This rearrangement joins TRBV29-1 to TRBJ1-2, with 9 bases fitting TRBD1. The CDR3 spans 17 residues. The ends lost 1 base at V and 4 bases at J; junction bases unmatched: 13. Germline assignment: CDR1 SQVTM and CDR2 ANQGSEA. CDR3 nucleotide sequence: TGCAGCGTTGAAGGGGACAGGGAGAGTCCTCCGTCCTATGGCTACACCTTC. Its translation is CSVEGDRESPPSYGYTF.

This clonotype showed up many times. The chain is built from TRBV27 and TRBJ1-2; D not resolved. The CDR3 is 14 amino acids. Trimming removed 2 bases from V and 4 bases from J, with 11 bases in between. Germline CDR1 reads MNHEY; CDR2 reads SMNVEV (reference sequence). The CDR3 loop reads CASSLAEGIYGYTF. In DNA form, the CDR3 reads TGTGCCAGCAGTTTAGCGGAGGGTATCTATGGCTACACCTTC.

For this clonotype: One end of the junction varies from germline; a read error may be responsible. The chain uses TRBV27 and TRBJ1-6; 10 bases fit TRBD1. Germline V gene lookup returns CDR1 MNHEY and CDR2 SMNVEV (reference sequence). The length of the CDR3 is 15 residues. DNA for the CDR3: TGTGCCGGCAGGGGACAGGGGTCAGATAATTCACCCCTCCACTTT. This sequence encodes CAGRGQGSDNSPLHF.

On this clonotype itself: This may be a read error, as it is one base from a much larger clone. The chain recombines TRBV20-1 with TRBJ2-7; 8 bases are shared with TRBD1. CDR3 size: 16 residues. V trimming: 0 bases; J trimming: 7 bases; junction bases outside the gene matches: 14. CDR1 DFQATT and CDR2 SNEGSKA come from the germline V gene (reference sequence). CDR3 nucleotides: TGCAGTGCTAGAGATCTTCGCCAGGGGGCCTACAATGAGCAGTACTTC. Protein sequence: CSARDLRQGAYNEQYF.

This clonotype was detected many times. The rearrangement joins TRBV20-1 to TRBJ2-5, with D perhaps given as TRBD1 or TRBD2 (5 bases each). Germline assignment: CDR1 DFQATT and CDR2 SNEGSKA (reference sequence). V gave up 3 bases and J gave up 3 bases, with 11 bases separating them. The CDR3 totals 13 residues. The DNA of the CDR3 is TGCAGTGCTAGTGGAGTGGGGGAAGAGACCCAGTACTTC. Translated, it gives CSASGVGEETQYF.

Many counts were recorded for this clonotype. The chain recombines TRBV20-1 with TRBJ1-2; no definite D call. Trimming removed 3 bases at V and 6 bases at J, with 17 bases between. The CDR3 has 14 amino acids. Per the germline V gene, CDR1 is DFQATT and CDR2 is SNEGSKA (reference sequence). CDR3 nucleotide sequence: TGCAGTGCTAGGGACCCCCTATCGGTCCATGGCTACACCTTC. Its translation: CSARDPLSVHGYTF.

This clonotype was detected many times. V and J are TRBV9 and TRBJ2-1, with D perhaps TRBD2 (5 bases). Trimming stripped 3 bases from V and 7 bases from J, with 17 bases between. Germline CDR1 reads SGDLS; CDR2 reads YYNGEE. The CDR3 contains 15 residues. Here the CDR3 reads CASSGGFQVGNEQFF. The CDR3 coding sequence is TGTGCCAGCAGCGGCGGGTTCCAGGTGGGAAATGAGCAGTTCTTC.